These 21 T cell receptor beta chains originate from one sample sequenced in a study of regulatory T cells in long-lasting Graves disease. Time point reported: newly diagnosed GD, antithyroid drugs for less than 3 months. From PBMCs, RNA was extracted and then used to make the TCR library. Arm-PCR of CDR3 regions with iRepertoire HTBI primers generated TCR beta libraries. TCRdb re-called the multiplex PCR reads with MiXCR, one entry per CDR3 protein. Among roughly 260,000 distinct CDR3 sequences, around a sixth were seen once, and the ten largest hold 14%. Separately, the same data were catalogued under a study of T cells in Graves' hyperthyroidism and ophthalmopathy.

This specimen was peripheral blood mononuclear cells (PBMCs), taken at new diagnosis, from a patient treated with antithyroid drugs. The receptors derive from a woman in her twenties or thirties with Graves disease.

This clonotype occurred many times. This sequence joins TRBV20-1 and TRBJ2-3, with 10 positions matching TRBD2. The CDR3 contains 15 residues. The V and J ends lost 2 bases and 3 bases, in that order; junction bases with no gene match: 5. Germline values: CDR1 DFQATT, CDR2 SNEGSKA (reference sequence). CDR3 loop: CSARLAGGPTDTQYF. The CDR3 coding sequence is TGCAGTGCTAGATTAGCGGGGGGACCGACAGATACGCAGTATTTT.

This clonotype was detected ten times or more. The gene calls are TRBV10-3 and TRBJ2-5; 11 bases line up with TRBD1. V lost 6 bases and J lost 4; bases outside the gene matches: 4. Germline V CDR1 and CDR2: ENHRY, SYGVKD. This CDR3 region has 14 residues. In DNA form, the CDR3 reads TGTGCCATCAGCCCCGGGACAGGGGGAGAGACCCAGTACTTC. As protein: CAISPGTGGETQYF.

On this clonotype: A much larger clone sits a single nucleotide away, making a read error possible. The chain links TRBV7-9 to TRBJ1-1, with D hard to call. Trimming shortened V by 3 bases and J by 0 bases, and 11 bases separated the two germline ends. The CDR3 covers 15 residues. Germline V CDR1 and CDR2: SEHNR, FQNEAQ (reference sequence). The CDR3 loop reads CASSFSQTLNTEAFF. In DNA form, the CDR3 reads TGTGCCAGCAGCTTCAGTCAGACCTTGAACACTGAAGCTTTCTTT.

The V and J genes are TRBV4-1 and TRBJ1-2, with unresolved D. Trimming took 4 bases from V and 4 from J, leaving 19 bases between them. The CDR3 is made up of 16 amino acids. Looked up from germline, CDR1 is MGHRA and CDR2 is YSYEKL. The CDR3: CASSPEGIGWVYGYTF. The CDR3 DNA is TGCGCCAGCAGCCCAGAAGGGATAGGGTGGGTCTATGGCTACACCTTC.

There are many counts of this clonotype. The J gene is TRBJ2-1, the V gene TRBV7-8; TRBD2 aligns across 14 bases. Germline CDR1 and CDR2: SGHVS and FQNEAQ. After removal of 5 bases from V and 8 bases from J, the junction contained 20 bases not matched to a gene. CDR3 length: 20 amino acids. The DNA for the CDR3 is TGTGCCAGCAGCCACAAAACAATCCTGACTAGCGGGGGGGCTACTGATGAGCAGTTCTTC. This translates into CASSHKTILTSGGATDEQFF.

There are many counts of this clonotype. This chain uses TRBV27 with TRBJ1-2; no reliable D call. V dropped 3 bases and J dropped 4 bases, with 15 bases sitting between them. The germline V gene encodes CDR1 MNHEY and CDR2 SMNVEV (reference sequence). This CDR3 is built from 15 residues. CDR3 DNA sequence: TGTGCCAGCAGTTTTTTCCCCCGCACTTCCTATGGCTACACCTTC. Translating gives CASSFFPRTSYGYTF.

The chain carries TRBV4-1 and TRBJ1-6; D is ambiguous. Trimming left V 1 base short and J 9 bases short, with 16 bases between. The CDR3 is 16 residues long. Germline loops: CDR1 MGHRA, CDR2 YSYEKL. The CDR3 bases are TGCGCCAGCAGCCAAGTATTTTCTGACATGGGTTCACCCCTCCACTTT. Protein: CASSQVFSDMGSPLHF.

The chain combines TRBV5-1 with TRBJ1-3; D is perhaps TRBD1 (5 bases). Per the germline V gene, CDR1 is SGHRS and CDR2 is YFSETQ. Deletions cut 4 bases from V and 9 bases from J, with 11 bases between. There are 12 residues in the CDR3. CDR3 sequence reads: CASSQPGCTIYF. CDR3 nucleotides: TGCGCCAGCAGCCAACCAGGGTGCACCATATATTTT.

This chain joins TRBV5-6 and TRBJ1-2; maybe TRBD1 (5 bases). Germline V gene data show CDR1 as SGHDT and CDR2 as YYEEEE. The CDR3 consists of 14 residues. V dropped 1 base and J dropped 2 bases, with 9 bases sitting between them. The CDR3, as DNA: TGTGCCAGCAGCTTGCTCAGGGCGAACTATGGCTACACCTTC. Translation gives CASSLLRANYGYTF.

At least ten counts were recorded for this clonotype. The chain carries TRBV20-1 and TRBJ2-2; D unresolved. Germline V gene lookup returns CDR1 DFQATT and CDR2 SNEGSKA (reference sequence). Between the trimmed V and J ends, which lost 6 bases and 2 bases, there was a span of 10 bases. This CDR3 comprises 13 residues. The CDR3 DNA is TGCAGTGCCAGGCACAGCAACACCGGGGAGCTGTTTTTT. Translated: CSARHSNTGELFF.

On this clonotype: Only one base separates this from a far larger clonotype, so it likely reflects a read error. This sequence joins TRBV7-3 and TRBJ2-5; D may be TRBD1 or TRBD2 (6 bases each). V lost 5 bases and J 11 bases, leaving 27 bases between the germline ends. The germline V gene encodes CDR1 SGHTA and CDR2 FQGTGA. CDR3 length: 16 amino acids. The CDR3 loop reads CASSPSAGQGSNEQYF. The CDR3 DNA follows: TGTGCCAGCAGCCCGTCCGCGGGACAAGGAAGCAATGAGCAGTACTTC.

This clonotype occurred many times. The J gene is TRBJ2-3, the V gene TRBV18; perhaps TRBD1 as D (5 bases). Trimming pared 6 bases from V and 1 base from J, leaving 14 bases between. CDR1 is KGHSH and CDR2 is LQKENI in the germline V gene. The CDR3 loop spans 15 amino acids. Here the CDR3 DNA reads TGTGCCAGCTCCGAGCAAACCAGGGGCACAGATACGCAGTATTTT. Its protein is CASSEQTRGTDTQYF.

This clonotype was recorded many times. A read error may produce the germline difference seen at one junction end. The chain couples TRBV20-1 to TRBJ2-1, with 8 nucleotides matching TRBD1. This CDR3 spans 14 amino acids. CDR1 is DFQATT and CDR2 is SNEGSKA in the germline V gene (reference sequence). The CDR3 coding sequence is TGCAGTGCAAGAGGGCAGGGGGCTCGGAATGAGCAGTTCTTC. Its protein product is CSARGQGARNEQFF.

This clonotype showed up many times. The V gene is TRBV5-1, the J gene TRBJ2-3; a possible D gene is TRBD1 (6 bases). Germline V gene data show CDR1 as SGHRS and CDR2 as YFSETQ. With 4 bases removed from V and 5 bases from J, the gap between germline ends came to 11 bases. This CDR3 spans 13 amino acids. The CDR3 DNA is TGCGCCAGCAGCCCCATAGGGGGAGATACGCAGTATTTT. It encodes CASSPIGGDTQYF.

The chain uses TRBV11-1 and TRBJ2-3; D not certain. In germline, CDR1 is SGHAT, CDR2 FQDESV (reference sequence). The CDR3 runs to 13 residues. V shed 7 bases and J shed 1 base, with 9 bases lying between them. The CDR3 coding sequence is TGTGCCAGCACCCCGGGCCGCACAGATACGCAGTATTTT. Translated: CASTPGRTDTQYF.

This clonotype was counted ten times or more. This likely comes from a read error, as the CDR3 has no conserved phenylalanine or tryptophan at its end. The chain joins TRBV12-5 to TRBJ1-1; a possible D gene is TRBD1 (6 bases). Germline V gives CDR1 LGHNT, CDR2 FRNRAP. The CDR3 covers 16 residues. V was clipped by 0 bases and J by 1 base, with 12 bases between them. CDR3 residues: CASGLVPGATNTEAFL. The CDR3, as DNA: TGTGCTAGTGGTTTGGTACCAGGGGCGACGAACACTGAAGCTTTCCTT.

As for this clonotype: It may be a read error: a sequence one base away is much more abundant. Since no conserved phenylalanine or tryptophan closes the CDR3, a read error is the likely cause. The chain combines TRBV4-1 with TRBJ1-6; maybe TRBD1 (6 bases). The CDR3 consists of 17 residues. V lost 4 bases and J lost 6, with 19 bases in between. CDR1 is MGHRA and CDR2 is YSYEKL in the germline V gene. This CDR3 reads CASSPNRQVGVNSPLHL. The CDR3 DNA follows: TGCGCCAGCAGCCCAAACCGACAGGTCGGGGTTAATTCACCCCTCCACTTA.

This clonotype was seen a few times. The chain links TRBV2 to TRBJ2-2, with a weak D call TRBD2 (6 bases). V dropped 6 bases and J dropped 4 bases, with 21 bases sitting between them. The CDR3 length is 17 residues. CDR1 is SNHLY and CDR2 is FYNNEI in the germline V gene. CDR3 in amino acids: CASSPMGGGAGTGELFF. The CDR3 region has the DNA TGTGCCAGCAGCCCCATGGGTGGAGGGGCTGGCACCGGGGAGCTGTTTTTT.

This clonotype was counted at least ten times. The V and J genes are TRBV7-8 and TRBJ1-5, with D unclear. Trimming removed 1 base from V and 2 bases from J, with 15 bases in between. The CDR3 contains 17 residues. Germline V gene data show CDR1 as SGHVS and CDR2 as FQNEAQ. This chain's CDR3 is CASSLGVLPEGNQPQHF. The CDR3 DNA follows: TGTGCCAGCAGCTTAGGGGTTTTACCGGAGGGCAATCAGCCCCAGCATTTT.

This clonotype was detected ten times or more. The chain employs TRBV7-9 and TRBJ1-2; 7 bases fit TRBD1. The ends lost 5 bases at V and 3 bases at J; junction bases unmatched: 6. Germline CDR1 and CDR2: SEHNR and FQNEAQ (reference sequence). CDR3 length: 14 residues. The CDR3 is CASSPGTAYYGYTF. DNA of the CDR3: TGTGCCAGCAGCCCCGGGACAGCTTACTATGGCTACACCTTC.

The sample holds many counts of this clonotype. The rearrangement joins TRBV10-3 to TRBJ1-1; D call uncertain. Trimming cost V 4 bases and J 7 bases, with 7 bases left between them. This CDR3 comprises 11 residues. Looked up from germline, CDR1 is ENHRY and CDR2 is SYGVKD. The CDR3: CAISGDFEAFF. The CDR3 DNA follows: TGTGCCATCAGTGGGGATTTTGAAGCTTTCTTT.